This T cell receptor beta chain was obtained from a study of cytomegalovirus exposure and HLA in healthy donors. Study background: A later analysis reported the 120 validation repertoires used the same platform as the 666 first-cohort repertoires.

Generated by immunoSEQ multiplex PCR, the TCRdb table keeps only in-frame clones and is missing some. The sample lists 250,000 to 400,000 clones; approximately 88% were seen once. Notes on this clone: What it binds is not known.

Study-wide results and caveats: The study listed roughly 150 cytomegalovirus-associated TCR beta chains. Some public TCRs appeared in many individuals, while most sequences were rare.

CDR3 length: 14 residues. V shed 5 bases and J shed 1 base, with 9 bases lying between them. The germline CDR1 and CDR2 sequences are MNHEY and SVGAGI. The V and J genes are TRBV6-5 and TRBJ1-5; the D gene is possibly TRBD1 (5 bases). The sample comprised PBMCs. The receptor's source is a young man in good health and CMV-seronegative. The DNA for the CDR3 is TGTGCCAGCAGTCCCGCAGGGAGCAATCAGCCCCAGCATTTT. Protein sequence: CASSPAGSNQPQHF.